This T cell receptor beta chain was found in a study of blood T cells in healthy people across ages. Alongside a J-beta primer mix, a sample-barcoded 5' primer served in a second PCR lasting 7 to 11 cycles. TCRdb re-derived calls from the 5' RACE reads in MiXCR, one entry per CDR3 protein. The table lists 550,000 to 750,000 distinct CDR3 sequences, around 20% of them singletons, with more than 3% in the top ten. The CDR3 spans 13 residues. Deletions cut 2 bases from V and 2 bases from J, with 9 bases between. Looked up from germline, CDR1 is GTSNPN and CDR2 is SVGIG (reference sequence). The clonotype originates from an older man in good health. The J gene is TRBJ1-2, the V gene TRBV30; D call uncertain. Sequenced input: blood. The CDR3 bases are TGTGCCTGGAGTCCACCGGGAAACTATGGCTACACCTTC. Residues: CAWSPPGNYGYTF.